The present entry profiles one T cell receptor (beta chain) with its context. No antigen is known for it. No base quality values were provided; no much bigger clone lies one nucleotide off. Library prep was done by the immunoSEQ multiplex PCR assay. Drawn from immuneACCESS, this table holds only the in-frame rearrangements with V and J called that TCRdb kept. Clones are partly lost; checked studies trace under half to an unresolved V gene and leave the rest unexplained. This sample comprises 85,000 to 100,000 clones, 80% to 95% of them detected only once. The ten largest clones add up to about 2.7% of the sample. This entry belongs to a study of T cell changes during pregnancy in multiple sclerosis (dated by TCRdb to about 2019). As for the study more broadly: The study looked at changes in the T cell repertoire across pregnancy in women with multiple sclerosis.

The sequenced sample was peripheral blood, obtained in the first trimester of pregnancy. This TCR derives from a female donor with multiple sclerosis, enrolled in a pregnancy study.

The CDR3 loop reads CASNPGTGASPLHF. The sequence in DNA is TGTGCCAGCAACCCCGGGACAGGGGCTTCACCCCTCCACTTT. The chain joins TRBV5-6 to TRBJ1-6; TRBD1 fits 10 bases in the junction. Ends trimmed: V by 6 bases, J by 9 bases; bases unmatched to a gene: 6. Reading from cysteine to phenylalanine, the CDR3 counts 14 amino acids. The sequence is cut down to CDR3 DNA, 42 bases in frame from base 1. CDR1 is given as SGHDT and CDR2 as YYEEEE, both from the germline V gene.